This T cell receptor (beta chain) originates from a study of T cell responses to AZD1222 COVID-19 vaccine. Study-level results: Clonal diversity was possibly underestimated, and the donors were mostly white British, with more females. The reported proportion of spike-specific TCRs targeting unmutated variant regions was nearly half. Increased Spike-specific TCR breadth and depth were observed after two AZD1222 doses.

This CDR3 has 15 amino acids. Germline lookup yields CDR1 SGDLS and CDR2 YYNGEE. The J segment lost 4 bases and the V segment lost 4 bases, leaving 6 bases of the junction unmatched. The table came from immunoSEQ multiplex PCR; TCRdb's copy has only in-frame clones and leaves some out. The table has some 250,000 clones, 94% seen once; the top ten hold about 0.5%. Pooling of second doses given at about 4 or about 12 weeks was done. Concerning this clone itself: What it binds is not known.

The sample consisted of peripheral blood, taken 28 days after the second AZD1222 dose. The genes are TRBV9 and TRBJ1-1, with TRBD1 matching 11 bases. The clonotype comes from an adult who received the AZD1222 COVID-19 vaccine. The CDR3 DNA follows: TGTGCCAGCAGCACAGGGACAGGGGGGACCACTGAAGCTTTCTTT. This translates into CASSTGTGGTTEAFF.